This is a list of T cell receptor beta chains from one sample in a study of blood T cells in healthy people across ages. TCRdb recomputed calls from the 5' RACE reads with MiXCR, one row per CDR3 protein. Counted here are 550,000 to 750,000 distinct CDR3 sequences, roughly 21% occurring once; the ten biggest clones make up more than 3%. The specimen sequenced was blood. The receptors derive from a man in his 70s in good health. CDR3s include the opening cysteine and the closing phenylalanine or tryptophan. D genes are given only for firm matches. Clone size is shown for a subset of rows, as once, few, many or a class of expanded clone.

len | j_gene | d_gene | v_gene | abundance | CDR3nt | CDR3aa
13 | TRBJ1-1 | . | TRBV18 | . | TGTGCCAGCCGAGGGGTGGCGTACACTGAAGCTTTCTTT | CASRGVAYTEAFF
17 | TRBJ2-5 | TRBD1 | TRBV5-1 | few | TGCGCCAGCAGCTTGAGGGTGGGGGACAGGGCTTTTGAGACCCAGTACTTC | CASSLRVGDRAFETQYF
14 | TRBJ2-7 | . | TRBV4-2 | . | TGTGCCAGCAGCCAGTCAACGTGGGGCCACGAGCAGTACTTC | CASSQSTWGHEQYF
16 | TRBJ2-5 | TRBD2 | TRBV7-8 | few | TGTGCCAGCAGCCCGAGATTAGCGGGAGAGTTGGAGACCCAGTACTTC | CASSPRLAGELETQYF
14 | TRBJ1-2 | TRBD1 | TRBV5-1 | few | TGCGCCAGCAGCTCGGGACAGGGAAGCTATGGCTACACCTTC | CASSSGQGSYGYTF
14 | TRBJ2-5 | TRBD2 | TRBV6-5 | . | TGTGCCAGCAGTTACTTAACGGGAGGGGAGACCCAGTACTTC | CASSYLTGGETQYF
17 | TRBJ2-1 | . | TRBV11-2 | few | TGTGCCAGCAGCTCGCCCTCGGGGCGCACCCTCTACAATGAGCAGTCCTTC | CASSSPSGRTLYNEQSF
14 | TRBJ1-3 | TRBD1 | TRBV20-1 | few | TGCAGTGCTAGGGACAGGAGCTCTGGAAACACCATATATTTT | CSARDRSSGNTIYF
14 | TRBJ2-7 | TRBD1 | TRBV28 | many | TGTGCCAGCAACCGCGGACAGGGTGGCTACGAGCAGTACTTC | CASNRGQGGYEQYF
12 | TRBJ1-1 | . | TRBV6-1 | few | TGTGCCAGCAGTGAAGCGGAGTCAAAAGCTTTCTTT | CASSEAESKAFF
16 | TRBJ2-7 | TRBD2 | TRBV2 | . | TGTGCCAGCAGTGTTCCCGGGACTAGCGGGACCTACGAGCAGTACTTC | CASSVPGTSGTYEQYF
14 | TRBJ1-2 | . | TRBV20-1 | . | TGCAGTGCTCCGGTGCGCAGGGGATGGTATGGCTACACCTTC | CSAPVRRGWYGYTF
14 | TRBJ2-5 | TRBD2 | TRBV4-2 | . | TGTGCCAGCAGCCTGGCGGGGGTAAAGGAGACCCAGTACTTC | CASSLAGVKETQYF
13 | TRBJ2-2 | . | TRBV4-3 | few | TGCGCCAGCAGCCAAGATGGGACCGGGGAGCTGTTTTTT | CASSQDGTGELFF
18 | TRBJ2-7 | . | TRBV5-1 | . | TGCGCCAGCAGCTTCCGCCCTAGCGAGGACACCTACTCCTACGAGCAGTACTTC | CASSFRPSEDTYSYEQYF
14 | TRBJ1-2 | TRBD1 | TRBV27 | . | TGTGCCAGCAGTTTGCAGGGGGCTAAATCTGGCTACACCTTC | CASSLQGAKSGYTF
13 | TRBJ2-1 | TRBD1 | TRBV5-1 | few | TGCGCCAGCAGCCTGAGAGGGGGCAGTGAGCAGTTCTTC | CASSLRGGSEQFF
15 | TRBJ2-2 | . | TRBV5-1 | . | TGCGCCAGCAGCTTGGAGGGGTACGACACCGGGGAGCTGTTTTTT | CASSLEGYDTGELFF
17 | TRBJ2-7 | TRBD2 | TRBV4-3 | few | TGCGCCAGCAGCCACGGGACTAGCGGACCTGGCAGCTACGAGCAGTACTTC | CASSHGTSGPGSYEQYF
16 | TRBJ2-2 | TRBD1 | TRBV3-1 | few | TGTGCCAGCAGCCAACAGGGGGCCCTGAACACCGGGGAGCTGTTTTTT | CASSQQGALNTGELFF
12 | TRBJ1-6 | . | TRBV2 | many | TGTGCCGGGCGGAAGGATAATTCACCCCTCCACTTT | CAGRKDNSPLHF
16 | TRBJ2-3 | TRBD2 | TRBV5-1 | many | TGCGCCAGCAGCTTGGCCGGGACTAGCGGCACAGATACGCAGTATTTT | CASSLAGTSGTDTQYF
12 | TRBJ2-5 | . | TRBV20-1 | . | TGCAGTGCTAGACCAAACCAAGAGATCCAGTACTTC | CSARPNQEIQYF
14 | TRBJ2-7 | . | TRBV7-9 | few | TGTGCCAGCAGCTTAACTGGGGATACCTACGAGCAGTACTTC | CASSLTGDTYEQYF
14 | TRBJ2-7 | . | TRBV7-9 | . | TGTGCCAGCAGCTTAGATGGATCAGCGGACGAGCAGTACTTC | CASSLDGSADEQYF
13 | TRBJ2-7 | TRBD2 | TRBV6-5 | . | TGTGCCAGTCGGGCTAGCGGGATGTGGGAGCAGTACTTC | CASRASGMWEQYF
14 | TRBJ1-2 | TRBD1 | TRBV9 | . | TGTGCCAGCAGCGTAGTTACAGGGGCCTATGGCTACACCTTC | CASSVVTGAYGYTF
13 | TRBJ1-4 | . | TRBV29-1 | . | TGCAGCGTTGTCGGACACGGGGATGAAAAACTGTTTTTT | CSVVGHGDEKLFF
15 | TRBJ2-7 | . | TRBV6-5 | . | TGTGCCAGCAGTTACACGGGGGGCAGCACCTACGAGCAGTACTTC | CASSYTGGSTYEQYF
14 | TRBJ2-2 | . | TRBV5-1 | . | TGCGCCAGCACCCGGGACGGTAACACCGGGGAGCTGTTTTTT | CASTRDGNTGELFF
13 | TRBJ2-5 | . | TRBV29-1 | many | TGCAGCGTGAACCTCGGCCAGCAAGAGACCCAGTACTTC | CSVNLGQQETQYF
14 | TRBJ2-5 | . | TRBV29-1 | . | TGCAGCGTTGAAGGCCCGACAGGCAAAGAGACCCAGTACTTC | CSVEGPTGKETQYF
16 | TRBJ2-5 | TRBD2 | TRBV5-1 | . | TGCGCCAGCAGCTCGGGAGGACTAGCGCAACAAGAGACCCAGTACTTC | CASSSGGLAQQETQYF
13 | TRBJ2-3 | TRBD2 | TRBV29-1 | . | TGCAGCGTTACGAGCGGGGGTCCAGATACGCAGTATTTT | CSVTSGGPDTQYF
15 | TRBJ2-7 | . | TRBV27 | . | TGTGCCAGCAGTTGGGGACAAGGGGGACACTACGAGCAGTACTTC | CASSWGQGGHYEQYF
16 | TRBJ2-7 | TRBD1 | TRBV5-1 | . | TGCGCCAGCAGCAACGACAGGGGTCCGATCTCCTACGAGCAGTACTTC | CASSNDRGPISYEQYF
14 | TRBJ1-6 | . | TRBV7-9 | few | TGTGCCAGCAGCCTTACTGAGCCGTCTTCACCCCTCCACTTT | CASSLTEPSSPLHF
16 | TRBJ1-1 | TRBD1 | TRBV12-3/TRBV12-4 | . | TGTGCCAGCAGTTACGGACCGGGACAGCGAGGAACTGAAGCTTTCTTT | CASSYGPGQRGTEAFF
14 | TRBJ2-5 | . | TRBV25-1 | few | TGTGCCAGCAGTGAATTTCGGGGCAGGGAGACCCAGTACTTC | CASSEFRGRETQYF
15 | TRBJ2-5 | TRBD2 | TRBV4-1 | many | TGCGCCAGCAGCCCCTTAGCGGGAGGATTAGAGACCCAGTACTTC | CASSPLAGGLETQYF
16 | TRBJ1-3 | . | TRBV7-9 | . | TGTGCCAGCAGCCCCTGGACTTCCTTCTCTGGAAACACCATATATTTT | CASSPWTSFSGNTIYF
13 | TRBJ2-3 | . | TRBV4-3 | once | TGCGCCAGCAGCCAAGATAAGGCCCAACCGCAGTATTTT | CASSQDKAQPQYF
15 | TRBJ2-3 | TRBD1 | TRBV6-5 | . | TGTGCCGGCAGTTCCAGACAGGGGGCAACAGATACGCAGTATTTT | CAGSSRQGATDTQYF
13 | TRBJ1-1 | TRBD1 | TRBV9 | . | TGTGCCAGCAGCGTCTCCCAGGGGGGTGAAGCTTTCTTT | CASSVSQGGEAFF
15 | TRBJ2-1 | . | TRBV4-1 | . | TGCGCCAGCAGCCAAATGCGGAGCTCCTACAATGAGCAGTTCTTC | CASSQMRSSYNEQFF
16 | TRBJ1-5 | . | TRBV10-3 | . | TGTGCCATCAGTGAATGGGCGGTGGTTGGGAATCAGCCCCAGCATTTT | CAISEWAVVGNQPQHF